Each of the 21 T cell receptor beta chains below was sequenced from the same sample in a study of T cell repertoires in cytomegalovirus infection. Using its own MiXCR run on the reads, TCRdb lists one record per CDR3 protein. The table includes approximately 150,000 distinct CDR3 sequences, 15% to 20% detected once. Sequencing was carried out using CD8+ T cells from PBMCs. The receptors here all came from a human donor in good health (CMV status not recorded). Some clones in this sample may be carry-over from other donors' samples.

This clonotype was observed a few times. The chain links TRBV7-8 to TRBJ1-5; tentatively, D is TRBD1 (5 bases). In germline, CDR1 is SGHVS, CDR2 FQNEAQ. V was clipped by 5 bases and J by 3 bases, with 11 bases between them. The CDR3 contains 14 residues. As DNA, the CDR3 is TGTGCCAGCAGCCCCGGGACGTTCAATCAGCCCCAGCATTTT. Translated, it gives CASSPGTFNQPQHF.

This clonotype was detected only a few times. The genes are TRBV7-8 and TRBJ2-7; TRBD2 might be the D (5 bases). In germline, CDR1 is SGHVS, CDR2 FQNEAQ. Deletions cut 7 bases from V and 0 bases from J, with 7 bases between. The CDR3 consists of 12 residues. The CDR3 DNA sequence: TGTGCCAGCAACGACTACTCCTACGAGCAGTACTTC. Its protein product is CASNDYSYEQYF.

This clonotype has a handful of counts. CDR3 region: CASFGGLGSEQFF. The CDR3 DNA follows: TGTGCCAGCTTCGGGGGCCTAGGTAGTGAGCAGTTCTTC. The V and J genes are TRBV7-2 and TRBJ2-1, with D possibly being TRBD1 or TRBD2 (6 bases each). This CDR3 has 13 amino acids. Germline lookup yields CDR1 SGHTA and CDR2 FQGNSA. Trimming shortened V by 8 bases and J by 9 bases, and 17 bases separated the two germline ends.

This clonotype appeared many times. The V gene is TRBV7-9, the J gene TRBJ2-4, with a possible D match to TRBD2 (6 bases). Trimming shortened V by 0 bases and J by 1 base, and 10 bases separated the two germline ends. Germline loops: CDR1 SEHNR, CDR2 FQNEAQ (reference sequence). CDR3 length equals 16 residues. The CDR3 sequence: CASSLATGVAKNIQYF. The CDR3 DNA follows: TGTGCCAGCAGCTTAGCGACGGGAGTGGCCAAAAACATTCAGTACTTC.

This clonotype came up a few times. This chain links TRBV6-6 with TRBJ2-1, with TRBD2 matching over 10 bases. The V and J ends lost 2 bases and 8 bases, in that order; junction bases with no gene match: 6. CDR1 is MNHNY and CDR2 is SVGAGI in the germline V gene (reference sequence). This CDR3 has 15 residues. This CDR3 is CASSYKPSGSDEQFF. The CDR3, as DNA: TGTGCCAGCAGTTACAAGCCTAGCGGGAGCGATGAGCAGTTCTTC.

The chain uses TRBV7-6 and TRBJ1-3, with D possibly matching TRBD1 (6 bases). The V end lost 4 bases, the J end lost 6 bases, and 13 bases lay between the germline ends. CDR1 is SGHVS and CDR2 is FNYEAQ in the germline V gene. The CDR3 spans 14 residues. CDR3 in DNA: TGTGCCAGCAGCTACAGGAGGGGGGAAAACACCATATATTTT. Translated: CASSYRRGENTIYF. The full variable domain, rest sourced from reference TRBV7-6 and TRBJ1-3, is GAGVSQSPRYKVTKRGQDVALRCDPISGHVSLYWYRQALGQGPEFLTYFNYEAQQDKSGLPNDRFSAERPEGSISTLTIQRTEQRDSAMYRCASSYRRGENTIYFGEGSWLTVV.

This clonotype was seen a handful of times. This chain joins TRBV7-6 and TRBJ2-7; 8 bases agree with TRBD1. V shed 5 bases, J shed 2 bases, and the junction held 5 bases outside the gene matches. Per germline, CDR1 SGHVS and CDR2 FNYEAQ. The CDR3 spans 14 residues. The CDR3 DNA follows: TGTGCCAGCAGCATCCGACAGGGGACCTACGAGCAGTACTTC. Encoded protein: CASSIRQGTYEQYF.

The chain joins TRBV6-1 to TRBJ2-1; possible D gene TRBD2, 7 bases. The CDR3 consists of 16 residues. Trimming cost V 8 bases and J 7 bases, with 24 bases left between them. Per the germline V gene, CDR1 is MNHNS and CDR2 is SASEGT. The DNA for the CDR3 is TGTGCCAGCCTTTCCCCCCGACGGGGGGCTCGGAATGAGCAGTTCTTC. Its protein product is CASLSPRRGARNEQFF.

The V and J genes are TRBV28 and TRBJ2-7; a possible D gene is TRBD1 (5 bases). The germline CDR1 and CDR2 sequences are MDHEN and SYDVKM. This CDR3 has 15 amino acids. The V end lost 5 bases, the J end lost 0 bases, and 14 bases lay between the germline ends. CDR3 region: CASSLDSRVSYEQYF. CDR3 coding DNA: TGTGCCAGCAGTCTAGACAGCCGCGTCTCCTACGAGCAGTACTTC.

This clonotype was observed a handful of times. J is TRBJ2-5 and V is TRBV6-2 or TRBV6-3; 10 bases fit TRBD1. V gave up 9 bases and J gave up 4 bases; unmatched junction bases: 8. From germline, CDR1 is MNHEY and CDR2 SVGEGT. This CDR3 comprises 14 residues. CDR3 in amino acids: CASVGDRGLETQYF. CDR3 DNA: TGTGCCAGTGTAGGGGACAGGGGTTTAGAGACCCAGTACTTC.

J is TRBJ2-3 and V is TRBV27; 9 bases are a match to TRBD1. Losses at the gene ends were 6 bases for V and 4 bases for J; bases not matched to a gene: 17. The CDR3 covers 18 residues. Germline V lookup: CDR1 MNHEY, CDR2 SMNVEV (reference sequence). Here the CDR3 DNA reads TGTGCCAGCAGGGAAGGACAGGGGAATGTTTATCTGGCAGATACGCAGTATTTT. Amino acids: CASREGQGNVYLADTQYF.

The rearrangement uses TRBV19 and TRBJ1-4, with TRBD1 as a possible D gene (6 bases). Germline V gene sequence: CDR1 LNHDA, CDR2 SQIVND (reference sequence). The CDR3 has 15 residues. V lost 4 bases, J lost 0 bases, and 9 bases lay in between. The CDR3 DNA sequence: TGTGCCAGTAGTAGGACAGCTCCAACTAATGAAAAACTGTTTTTT. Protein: CASSRTAPTNEKLFF.

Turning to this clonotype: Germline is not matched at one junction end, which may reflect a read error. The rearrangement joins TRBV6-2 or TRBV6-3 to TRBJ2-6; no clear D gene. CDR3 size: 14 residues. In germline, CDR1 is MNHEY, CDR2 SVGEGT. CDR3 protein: CTSSRTSGANVLTF. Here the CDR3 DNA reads TGTACCAGCAGCAGAACCTCTGGGGCCAACGTCCTGACTTTC.

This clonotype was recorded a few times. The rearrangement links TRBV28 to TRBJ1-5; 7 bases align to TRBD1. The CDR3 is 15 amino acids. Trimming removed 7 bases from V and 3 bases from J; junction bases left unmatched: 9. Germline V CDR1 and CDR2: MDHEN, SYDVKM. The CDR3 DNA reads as TGTGCCAGCAAACTGTTAGGGACAGCCAATCAGCCCCAGCATTTT. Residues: CASKLLGTANQPQHF.

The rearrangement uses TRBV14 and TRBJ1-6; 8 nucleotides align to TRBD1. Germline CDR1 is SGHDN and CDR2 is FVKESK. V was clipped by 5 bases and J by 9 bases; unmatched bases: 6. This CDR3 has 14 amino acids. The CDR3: CASSSGQGTSPLHF. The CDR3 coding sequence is TGTGCCAGCAGCTCCGGACAGGGAACTTCACCCCTCCACTTT.

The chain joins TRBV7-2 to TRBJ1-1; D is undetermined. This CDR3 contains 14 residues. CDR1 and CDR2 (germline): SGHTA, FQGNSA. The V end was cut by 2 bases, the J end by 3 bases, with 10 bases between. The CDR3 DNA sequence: TGTGCCAGCAGCTTAATACCAGGCGACACTGAAGCTTTCTTT. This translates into CASSLIPGDTEAFF.

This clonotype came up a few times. In DNA, the CDR3 is TGTGCCAGCAGCTTATCGGCGGGTTCACCCCTCCACTTT. Residues: CASSLSAGSPLHF. The chain is built from TRBV7-2 and TRBJ1-6, with D hard to call. The CDR3 spans 13 residues. Trimming took off 2 bases at V and 9 bases at J, with 8 bases between the two ends. Germline V gene data show CDR1 as SGHTA and CDR2 as FQGNSA. Complete variable domain (other parts from reference TRBV7-2 and TRBJ1-6): GAGVSQSPSNKVTEKGKDVELRCDPISGHTALYWYRQSLGQGLEFLIYFQGNSAPDKSGLPSDRFSAERTGGSVSTLTIQRTQQEDSAVYLCASSLSAGSPLHFGNGTRLTVT.

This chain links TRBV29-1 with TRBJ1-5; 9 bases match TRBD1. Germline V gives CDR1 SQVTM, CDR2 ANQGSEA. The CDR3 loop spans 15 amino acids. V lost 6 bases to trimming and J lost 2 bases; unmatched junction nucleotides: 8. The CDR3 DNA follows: TGCAGCGTCGAGACAGGGGGAACGGGCAATCAGCCCCAGCATTTT. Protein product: CSVETGGTGNQPQHF.

For the CDR3, the DNA is TGTGCCAGCAGCCAAGCTTTTAGACTAGCGGGAGCCAATGAGCAGTTCTTC. The encoded protein is CASSQAFRLAGANEQFF. This chain joins TRBV14 and TRBJ2-1, with 12 nucleotides matching TRBD2. Unmatched junction bases numbered 7, after V lost 1 base and J lost 6 bases. This CDR3 contains 17 residues. Per germline, CDR1 SGHDN and CDR2 FVKESK.

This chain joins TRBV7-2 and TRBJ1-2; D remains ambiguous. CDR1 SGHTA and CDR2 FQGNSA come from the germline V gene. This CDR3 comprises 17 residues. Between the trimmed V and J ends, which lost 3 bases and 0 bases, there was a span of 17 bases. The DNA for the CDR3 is TGTGCCAGCAGCTTCCTTGTGAGGGTAGCAGCTAACTATGGCTACACCTTC. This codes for CASSFLVRVAANYGYTF.

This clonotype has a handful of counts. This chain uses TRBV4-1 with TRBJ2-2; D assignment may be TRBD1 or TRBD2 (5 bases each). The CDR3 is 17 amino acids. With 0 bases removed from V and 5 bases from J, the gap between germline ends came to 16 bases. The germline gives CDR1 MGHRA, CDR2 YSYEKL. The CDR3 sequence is CASSQDLGDLGTGELFF. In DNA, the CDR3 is TGCGCCAGCAGCCAAGATCTGGGGGACCTTGGGACCGGGGAGCTGTTTTTT.